This T cell receptor beta chain originates from a study of PD-1 blockade in classical Hodgkin lymphoma. Study in general: Intravenous infusions of nivolumab 3 mg/kg reached patients every 2 weeks. General study points: Reports indicated that newly diagnosed patients had lower baseline TCR diversity than healthy donors did.

A remark on this clone: The antigen is unknown.

Relapses following autologous stem cell transplantation were seen in all patients, with brentuximab vedotin exposure varying. Sequenced by immunoSEQ multiplex PCR; TCRdb stores in-frame clones only, minus some. Here the sample spans over 90,000 clones, approximately 89% being singletons. This receptor was taken from a human donor with classical Hodgkin lymphoma. The sample in question was peripheral blood mononuclear cells (PBMCs), obtained before the second cycle of nivolumab.

This CDR3 reads CASSSDPNQPQHF. DNA for the CDR3: TGTGCCAGCAGCTCGGACCCCAATCAGCCCCAGCATTTT. The genes are TRBV11-2 and TRBJ1-5; D is undetermined. Germline CDR1 and CDR2: SGHAT and FQNNGV. The CDR3 runs to 13 residues. The V end lost 4 bases, the J end lost 3 bases, and 7 bases lay between the germline ends.